This entry lists 8 T cell receptor beta chains sequenced from one sample in a study of spatial heterogeneity in lung cancer (dated by TCRdb to about 2019). The time point tag for this specimen amounts to: sample taken at primary tumor resection. The study at large found these results: The tumor nonsynonymous mutation count correlated with the number of expanded alpha and beta TCRs within the tumor.

Their antigens remain unidentified. The library was produced with 5' RACE. Data came from a NextSeq 500. TCRdb applied fastp at Q25 and MiXCR to the public reads, then kept only in-frame beta chains. Under each unique CDR3 protein, matching rows form one entry showing the most common genes and DNA. The sample table shows 850 to 1,000 distinct CDR3 sequences, and 15% are seen once. The top ten clones comprise around 30% of the sample. The material was lung tumor tissue, obtained at surgery. These receptors were taken from a female donor with early-stage non-small cell lung cancer.

The gene calls are TRBV4-1 and TRBJ2-7; D is perhaps TRBD1 (5 bases). Germline loops: CDR1 MGHRA, CDR2 YSYEKL. This CDR3 has 15 amino acids. V lost 0 bases to trimming and J lost 3 bases, with 12 bases between them. The CDR3 protein is CASSQEEGAFYEQYF. CDR3 sequence (DNA): TGCGCCAGCAGCCAAGAGGAAGGGGCGTTCTACGAGCAGTACTTC.

The chain carries TRBV20-1 and TRBJ2-6; 7 bases match TRBD1. This CDR3 region has 15 residues. Germline V gene sequence: CDR1 DFQATT, CDR2 SNEGSKA (reference sequence). J was trimmed by 0 bases and V by 3 bases; bases with no gene match: 2. DNA of the CDR3: TGCAGTGCTAGGGGACAGTCCTCTGGGGCCAACGTCCTGACTTTC. Amino acids: CSARGQSSGANVLTF.

The chain has TRBV5-5 and TRBJ2-3; D call uncertain. CDR3 length: 16 amino acids. V was pared by 0 bases and J by 1 base, with 12 bases between. Germline lookup yields CDR1 SGHKS and CDR2 YYEKEE (reference sequence). CDR3 sequence: CASSLGLMVGTDTQYF. The CDR3 DNA follows: TGTGCCAGCAGCTTGGGTCTAATGGTCGGCACAGATACGCAGTATTTT. Using reference TRBV5-5 and TRBJ2-3 for the parts outside the CDR3, the full variable domain is DAGVTQSPTHLIKTRGQQVTLRCSPISGHKSVSWYQQVLGQGPQFIFQYYEKEERGRGNFPDRFSARQFPNYSSELNVNALLLGDSALYLCASSLGLMVGTDTQYFGPGTRLTVL.

The rearrangement links TRBV15 to TRBJ2-2; 7 bases map to TRBD1. The ends lost 0 bases at V and 5 bases at J; junction bases unmatched: 6. The CDR3 sequence is 16 residues long. Germline assignment: CDR1 LNHNV and CDR2 YYDKDF (reference sequence). Here the CDR3 reads CATSRDSQGETGELFF. The DNA of the CDR3 is TGTGCCACCAGCAGAGATTCGCAGGGGGAGACCGGGGAGCTGTTTTTT. The entire variable domain, with the rest obtained from reference TRBV15 and TRBJ2-2, is as follows: DAMVIQNPRYQVTQFGKPVTLSCSQTLNHNVMYWYQQKSSQAPKLLFHYYDKDFNNEADTPDNFQSRRPNTSFCFLDIRSPGLGDTAMYLCATSRDSQGETGELFFGEGSRLTVL.

By proportion, this clonotype is medium-sized. The genes are TRBV7-8 and TRBJ2-7; D possibly matches TRBD1 or TRBD2 (5 bases each). Trimming took 1 base from V and 4 from J, leaving 14 bases between them. The CDR3 spans 15 residues. Germline loops: CDR1 SGHVS, CDR2 FQNEAQ. CDR3 residues: CASSLGAGEGYEQYF. Here the CDR3 DNA reads TGTGCCAGCAGCTTAGGGGCCGGCGAGGGGTACGAGCAGTACTTC.

This clonotype is medium-sized in the sample. The chain has TRBV2 and TRBJ2-5; tentatively, D is TRBD1 (5 bases). CDR3 size: 13 residues. CDR1 is SNHLY, CDR2 FYNNEI, per germline. The ends were cut back, 8 bases at V and 5 bases at J, with 15 bases in the middle. CDR3 bases: TGTGCCAGCCTCTACCAGGGCTCGGAGACCCAGTACTTC. This encodes CASLYQGSETQYF.

This clonotype is large by share. V usage is TRBV19 and J usage is TRBJ2-2, with D unclear. The CDR3 runs to 13 residues. The V end was cut by 4 bases, the J end by 0 bases, with 3 bases between. The V gene's germline CDR1 is LNHDA and CDR2 SQIVND (reference sequence). Here the CDR3 reads CASSNPNTGELFF. The CDR3 bases are TGTGCCAGTAGTAATCCGAACACCGGGGAGCTGTTTTTT. The whole variable domain, filled in from reference TRBV19 and TRBJ2-2, reads DGGITQSPKYLFRKEGQNVTLSCEQNLNHDAMYWYRQDPGQGLRLIYYSQIVNDFQKGDIAEGYSVSREKKESFPLTVTSAQKNPTAFYLCASSNPNTGELFFGEGSRLTVL.

The count of this clonotype is one. CDR3 loop: CACRLGETQYF. CDR3 bases: TGTGCCTGCCGGCTAGGAGAGACCCAGTACTTC. This rearrangement joins TRBV30 to TRBJ2-5; D not certain. The CDR3 runs to 11 residues. CDR1 is GTSNPN and CDR2 is SVGIG in the germline V gene (reference sequence). The V gene lost 6 bases and the J gene lost 4 bases, with 9 bases spanning the gap.